The rows below give T cell receptor beta chains drawn from one sample of a study of breast tumors, draining lymph nodes, adjacent tissues. TCRdb processed the multiplex PCR reads anew with MiXCR; each CDR3 protein has one entry. The sample lists tens of thousands of distinct CDR3 sequences; around 52% were seen once. Sample: breast tumor tissue. The receptors come from a female donor with breast cancer. Some clones in this sample may be carry-over from other donors' samples. CDR3s leave out the opening cysteine and the closing phenylalanine or tryptophan. The order of the fields is J gene, V gene, D gene, CDR3 protein. A D gene is named only where the DNA matches it firmly.

j_gene: NA; v_gene: TRBV11-2; d_gene: TRBD2; CDR3aa: ASSLDPSGSYEQY
j_gene: TRBJ2-3; v_gene: TRBV9; d_gene: NA; CDR3aa: ASSVDQWDTDTQY
j_gene: TRBJ2-3; v_gene: TRBV7-2; d_gene: NA; CDR3aa: ASSGRGRDTQY
j_gene: TRBJ2-1; v_gene: TRBV25-1; d_gene: TRBD1; CDR3aa: ASKNRDSPYNEQF
j_gene: TRBJ2-7; v_gene: TRBV20-1; d_gene: NA; CDR3aa: SARDRLPRVQY
j_gene: TRBJ2-1; v_gene: TRBV2; d_gene: TRBD1; CDR3aa: ASSPQGGTTNEQF
j_gene: TRBJ2-5; v_gene: TRBV11-3; d_gene: TRBD2; CDR3aa: ASSLGGTSGRAGETQY
j_gene: TRBJ2-1; v_gene: TRBV2; d_gene: TRBD2; CDR3aa: ASMAGLAGSNEQF
j_gene: TRBJ1-4; v_gene: TRBV19; d_gene: NA; CDR3aa: ASSISGGEKLF
j_gene: TRBJ2-1; v_gene: TRBV24-1; d_gene: NA; CDR3aa: ATRDYNEQF
j_gene: TRBJ1-3; v_gene: TRBV24-1; d_gene: NA; CDR3aa: ATSDLRDPGNTIY
j_gene: TRBJ2-2; v_gene: TRBV5-8; d_gene: NA; CDR3aa: ASSLGGFQNGAGELF
j_gene: TRBJ2-2; v_gene: TRBV6-1; d_gene: NA; CDR3aa: ASSEGWGTPNTGELF
j_gene: TRBJ2-5; v_gene: TRBV7-8; d_gene: NA; CDR3aa: ASSLGSKRGGEETQY
j_gene: TRBJ2-1; v_gene: TRBV19; d_gene: NA; CDR3aa: ASSIHQGTNEQF
j_gene: TRBJ2-3; v_gene: TRBV10-3; d_gene: TRBD1; CDR3aa: AISFGQGADTQY
j_gene: TRBJ1-1; v_gene: TRBV13; d_gene: NA; CDR3aa: ASSLGGNEAF
j_gene: TRBJ1-2; v_gene: TRBV20-1; d_gene: NA; CDR3aa: SARVGVYGYT
j_gene: TRBJ2-3; v_gene: TRBV29-1; d_gene: TRBD2; CDR3aa: SVRGGLAGRSSTDTQY
j_gene: TRBJ2-5; v_gene: TRBV4-2; d_gene: TRBD2; CDR3aa: ASSQDVGGRKTQY
j_gene: TRBJ2-5; v_gene: TRBV20-1; d_gene: TRBD2; CDR3aa: SAREGGLAGDETQY
j_gene: TRBJ2-1; v_gene: TRBV7-9; d_gene: NA; CDR3aa: ASSLSVGNEQF
j_gene: TRBJ2-1; v_gene: TRBV10-2; d_gene: NA; CDR3aa: ASSRLVNEQF
j_gene: TRBJ2-1; v_gene: TRBV25-1; d_gene: TRBD2; CDR3aa: ASSDYGGGSYNEQF
j_gene: TRBJ1-6; v_gene: TRBV20-1; d_gene: TRBD1; CDR3aa: SARGDRGRNPPLH
j_gene: TRBJ2-1; v_gene: TRBV2; d_gene: TRBD2; CDR3aa: ASSGLADYNEQF
j_gene: TRBJ1-2; v_gene: TRBV9; d_gene: NA; CDR3aa: ASSVGGGTGGYT
j_gene: TRBJ1-6; v_gene: TRBV20-1; d_gene: NA; CDR3aa: SASDGALNSPLH
j_gene: TRBJ1-6; v_gene: TRBV5-1; d_gene: TRBD1; CDR3aa: ASSPGGGQGNSPLH
j_gene: TRBJ2-3; v_gene: TRBV4-1; d_gene: TRBD2; CDR3aa: ASSALGGGGEDTQY
j_gene: TRBJ2-5; v_gene: TRBV24-1; d_gene: NA; CDR3aa: ATSDSTQY
j_gene: TRBJ1-5; v_gene: TRBV19; d_gene: NA; CDR3aa: ASTTVGGNQPQH
j_gene: TRBJ1-2; v_gene: TRBV11-3; d_gene: TRBD1; CDR3aa: ASSLDRGREDYGYT
j_gene: TRBJ2-5; v_gene: TRBV29-1; d_gene: NA; CDR3aa: SVLPYEGLNLVTETQY
j_gene: TRBJ1-1; v_gene: TRBV5-6; d_gene: NA; CDR3aa: ASSSRGGADTEAF
j_gene: TRBJ2-3; v_gene: TRBV10-3; d_gene: NA; CDR3aa: AISESGGDTQY
j_gene: TRBJ2-1; v_gene: TRBV11-1; d_gene: NA; CDR3aa: ASSPLMNNEQF
j_gene: TRBJ2-3; v_gene: TRBV7-6; d_gene: NA; CDR3aa: ASSLSRQGTDTQY
j_gene: TRBJ1-2; v_gene: TRBV20-1; d_gene: NA; CDR3aa: SATRPQSLNGYT
j_gene: TRBJ1-3; v_gene: TRBV19; d_gene: NA; CDR3aa: ASTSSGNTIY
j_gene: TRBJ1-2; v_gene: TRBV20-1; d_gene: NA; CDR3aa: SASGMGNYGYT
j_gene: TRBJ2-3; v_gene: TRBV24-1; d_gene: TRBD2; CDR3aa: ATSDPSGRLEQY
j_gene: TRBJ1-2; v_gene: TRBV13; d_gene: NA; CDR3aa: ASSFQGDGGPLNYGYT
j_gene: TRBJ1-6; v_gene: TRBV7-3; d_gene: TRBD1; CDR3aa: ASSLGQGYSPLH